Following are 2 T cell receptor beta chains from one sample sequenced in a study of regulatory T cells in long-lasting Graves disease. CDR3 regions were amplified by Arm-PCR using iRepertoire HTBI primers to build TCR beta libraries. Each CDR3 protein is one row after TCRdb ran MiXCR on the multiplex PCR reads. This sample carries under 450,000 distinct CDR3 sequences, over 9.5% of them seen once, and the ten largest clones take approximately 17%. Time point reported: newly diagnosed GD, antithyroid drugs for less than 3 months. PBMCs provided the RNA from which the TCR library was made. In addition, the sample was reused for a study of T cells in Graves' hyperthyroidism and ophthalmopathy.

The sequenced sample was peripheral blood mononuclear cells (PBMCs), obtained at new diagnosis, from a patient treated with antithyroid drugs. All receptors come from a woman younger than 30 with Graves disease.

This clonotype was found many times. V is TRBV11-2 and J is TRBJ2-7, with 8 bases fitting TRBD1. CDR1 and CDR2 from the germline V gene are SGHAT and FQNNGV. The CDR3 is 13 amino acids. J gave up 3 bases and V 8 bases, and 6 bases lay outside the gene matches. CDR3 sequence (DNA): TGTGCCAGCGGAAGGACAGGGTACTACGAGCAGTACTTC. Its translation: CASGRTGYYEQYF.

This clonotype was seen repeatedly, ten times or more. This sequence joins TRBV27 and TRBJ1-6; the D is unclear. In germline, CDR1 is MNHEY, CDR2 SMNVEV (reference sequence). Trimming shortened V by 5 bases and J by 8 bases, and 13 bases separated the two germline ends. The CDR3 is 14 amino acids. CDR3: CASSRQEAHSPLHF. CDR3 in DNA: TGTGCCAGCAGTCGTCAGGAGGCCCATTCACCCCTCCACTTT.